The rows below give T cell receptor beta chains drawn from one sample of a study of blood T cells in healthy people across ages. TCRdb processed the 5' RACE reads anew with MiXCR; each CDR3 protein has one entry. The table has around 1,900,000 distinct CDR3 sequences, 30% to 40% seen once; the top ten hold around 23%. The sequenced sample was blood. The source is a human donor in good health. Both conserved end residues are part of each CDR3. Fields, in order: D gene, V gene, J gene, clone size, CDR3 protein, CDR3 DNA. D genes are given only for firm matches. Some rows have no size entry. The others give once, few or many, or a class for an expanded clone.

D gene: TRBD2
V gene: TRBV4-3
J gene: TRBJ2-3
clone size: NA
CDR3 protein: CASSHGLAVNTQYF
CDR3 DNA: TGCGCCAGCAGCCATGGACTAGCTGTTAATACGCAGTATTTT

D gene: TRBD1
V gene: TRBV7-4
J gene: TRBJ1-5
clone size: NA
CDR3 protein: CASSPALLGTGRKNQPQHF
CDR3 DNA: TGTGCCAGCAGCCCAGCACTCCTCGGGACAGGGAGGAAAAATCAGCCCCAGCATTTT

D gene: NA
V gene: TRBV7-2
J gene: TRBJ2-1
clone size: few
CDR3 protein: CASSPQGTGEQFF
CDR3 DNA: TGTGCCAGCAGCCCACAGGGTACTGGTGAGCAGTTCTTC

D gene: TRBD1
V gene: TRBV20-1
J gene: TRBJ2-7
clone size: few
CDR3 protein: CSAALTGGYEQYF
CDR3 DNA: TGCAGTGCTGCCCTGACAGGGGGGTACGAGCAGTACTTC

D gene: NA
V gene: TRBV9
J gene: TRBJ2-1
clone size: NA
CDR3 protein: CASSVSSNPYNEQFF
CDR3 DNA: TGTGCCAGCAGCGTAAGTAGCAACCCCTACAATGAGCAGTTCTTC

D gene: NA
V gene: TRBV7-9
J gene: TRBJ2-7
clone size: NA
CDR3 protein: CASSRPGGTPHEQYF
CDR3 DNA: TGTGCCAGCAGTCGCCCGGGGGGCACCCCCCACGAGCAGTACTTC

D gene: TRBD2
V gene: TRBV7-2
J gene: TRBJ2-5
clone size: NA
CDR3 protein: CASSLSGGYETQYF
CDR3 DNA: TGTGCCAGCAGCTTAAGCGGGGGGTATGAGACCCAGTACTTC

D gene: TRBD1
V gene: TRBV4-1
J gene: TRBJ2-3
clone size: NA
CDR3 protein: CASSLQGRGPDTQYF
CDR3 DNA: TGCGCCAGCAGCCTCCAGGGAAGGGGGCCAGATACGCAGTATTTT

D gene: NA
V gene: TRBV4-1
J gene: TRBJ1-6
clone size: few
CDR3 protein: CASSQESGGYNSPLHF
CDR3 DNA: TGCGCCAGCAGCCAAGAATCGGGGGGCTATAATTCACCCCTCCACTTT

D gene: TRBD2
V gene: TRBV29-1
J gene: TRBJ2-5
clone size: NA
CDR3 protein: CSVRGEGGGGRETQYF
CDR3 DNA: TGCAGCGTTCGTGGCGAAGGTGGGGGGGGTCGAGAGACCCAGTACTTC

D gene: TRBD2
V gene: TRBV29-1
J gene: TRBJ2-5
clone size: NA
CDR3 protein: CSVGRGLAAPETQYF
CDR3 DNA: TGCAGCGTCGGAAGGGGACTAGCGGCCCCAGAGACCCAGTACTTC

D gene: TRBD2
V gene: TRBV13
J gene: TRBJ2-1
clone size: few
CDR3 protein: CASSLRPQLAGVSNEQFF
CDR3 DNA: TGTGCCAGCAGCTTACGCCCCCAACTAGCGGGGGTCTCCAATGAGCAGTTCTTC

D gene: NA
V gene: TRBV5-1
J gene: TRBJ2-1
clone size: NA
CDR3 protein: CASSFSGHKTYNEQFF
CDR3 DNA: TGCGCCAGCAGCTTTTCGGGACATAAAACCTACAATGAGCAGTTCTTC

D gene: NA
V gene: TRBV30
J gene: TRBJ1-1
clone size: NA
CDR3 protein: CAWSWTRLGTEAFF
CDR3 DNA: TGTGCCTGGAGTTGGACCAGGTTGGGAACTGAAGCTTTCTTT

D gene: NA
V gene: TRBV12-3/TRBV12-4
J gene: TRBJ1-1
clone size: few
CDR3 protein: CASTRSSHAFF
CDR3 DNA: TGTGCCAGCACCCGGTCGAGTCATGCTTTCTTT

D gene: TRBD1
V gene: TRBV5-1
J gene: TRBJ1-2
clone size: few
CDR3 protein: CASKRQGSEYGYTF
CDR3 DNA: TGCGCCAGCAAACGACAGGGATCGGAATATGGCTACACCTTC

D gene: NA
V gene: TRBV9
J gene: TRBJ2-2
clone size: NA
CDR3 protein: CASSVGTPGTGELFF
CDR3 DNA: TGTGCCAGCAGCGTAGGGACCCCGGGCACCGGGGAGCTGTTTTTT

D gene: NA
V gene: TRBV10-3
J gene: TRBJ1-2
clone size: NA
CDR3 protein: CATSEGGYTF
CDR3 DNA: TGTGCCACCTCGGAGGGGGGCTACACCTTC

D gene: NA
V gene: TRBV5-1
J gene: TRBJ2-7
clone size: many
CDR3 protein: CASSLDREGEQYF
CDR3 DNA: TGTGCCAGCAGCCTTGACAGGGAGGGCGAGCAGTACTTC

D gene: NA
V gene: TRBV12-5
J gene: TRBJ2-6
clone size: NA
CDR3 protein: CASGLTPQGIAYTGANVLTF
CDR3 DNA: TGTGCTAGTGGTTTGACTCCTCAGGGGATCGCGTATACTGGGGCCAACGTCCTGACTTTC